Listed below are T cell receptor beta chains from one sample, sequenced in a study of shared clonotypes between healthy human individuals. Using immunoSEQ multiplex PCR, the repertoire was profiled, and TCRdb retains in-frame clones only, with some absent. The top ten hold around 15% of the sample, which has a few hundred thousand clones, about nine tenths seen once. The sample was memory CD8+ T cells sorted from blood. Every receptor here comes from a man aged 18 to 30 in good health. CDR3s include the opening cysteine and the closing phenylalanine or tryptophan. A D gene is named only where the DNA matches it firmly. Clone size is stated in some rows and not others, as once, few, many or a class when expanded.

>TRBD2|TRBV7-9|-|TRBJ2-3
TGTGCCAGCAGCCAAGAAATCATAGCGGGTCCTAGCACAGATACGCAGTATTTT
CASSQEIIAGPSTDTQYF
>-|TRBV27|-|TRBJ2-1
TGTGCCAGCAGTTTACATTGGTATCGGGGCTCCTACAATGAGCAGTTCTTC
CASSLHWYRGSYNEQFF
>-|TRBV4-1|-|TRBJ2-3
TGCGCCAGCAGCCAATCCGCTAGCACAGATACGCAGTATTTT
CASSQSASTDTQYF
>-|TRBV11-2|-|TRBJ2-3
TGTGCCAGCAGCTTAGGGTACGTCGCAGATACGCAGTATTTT
CASSLGYVADTQYF
>-|TRBV28|-|TRBJ1-2
TGTGCCAGCATTCCGGGGGGTGGTGGCTACACCTTC
CASIPGGGGYTF
>-|TRBV5-1|-|TRBJ2-4
TGCGCCAGCAGCTTGGTACGGTGTAAAAACATTCAGTACTTC
CASSLVRCKNIQYF
>TRBD2|TRBV27|-|TRBJ2-1
TGTGCCAGCAGTCTCCAGGGACTAGTCTACAATGAGCAGTTCTTC
CASSLQGLVYNEQFF
>-|TRBV11-2|-|TRBJ1-1
TGTGCCAGCAGCTTAGTATATTTTAGGGGCCAGGGAGGGAACACTGAAGCTTTCTTT
CASSLVYFRGQGGNTEAFF
>-|TRBV9|-|TRBJ2-1
TGTGCCAGCAGCGTACAGGGGCGCACCTACAATGAGCAGTTCTTC
CASSVQGRTYNEQFF
>-|TRBV29-1|-|TRBJ2-7
TGCAGCGTTAGCTGGAGCTCCTACGAGCAGTACTTC
CSVSWSSYEQYF
>-|TRBV4-1|-|TRBJ1-2
TGCGCCAGCAGCCACCCCGGGATCCCGGCGGTCTATGGCTACACCTTC
CASSHPGIPAVYGYTF
>-|TRBV4-1|-|TRBJ1-6
TGCGCCAGCAGCTTCATTTTCAGGGGTATTACTAAATCACCCCTCCACTTT
CASSFIFRGITKSPLHF
>-|TRBV2|-|TRBJ1-1
TGTGCCAGCAACCAGGGTATGGATGAAGCTTTCTTT
CASNQGMDEAFF
>-|TRBV25-1|-|TRBJ2-5
TGTGCCAGCAGTGAAGTAGGCTACCAAGAGACCCAGTACTTC
CASSEVGYQETQYF
>-|TRBV9|few|TRBJ2-3
TGTGCCAGCAGCGCATCAGGGCTAGGGGAAGGGGATACGCAGTATTTT
CASSASGLGEGDTQYF
>-|TRBV6-5|-|TRBJ1-2
TGTGCCAGCAGCTACCAGGGGTCTATGGGCTACACCTTC
CASSYQGSMGYTF
>-|TRBV6-6|few|TRBJ2-2
TGTGCCAGCAGTTACGGATACACCGGGGAGCTGTTTTTT
CASSYGYTGELFF
>-|TRBV6-1|-|TRBJ2-1
TGTGCCAGCAGTGAGGGGACCCTATGGGACTACAATGAGCAGTTCTTC
CASSEGTLWDYNEQFF